A single sample is the source of the 4 T cell receptor beta chains below, sequenced in a study of T cell repertoires in cytomegalovirus infection. Via MiXCR, TCRdb re-called the reads, giving one row per CDR3 protein. The data hold fewer than 550,000 distinct CDR3 sequences, with about a third observed a single time. The sample consisted of PBMCs. These receptors were taken from a human donor in good health (CMV status not recorded). Some clones in this sample may be carry-over from other donors' samples.

Many counts were recorded for this clonotype. This chain joins TRBV7-6 and TRBJ1-1; 9 nucleotides align to TRBD1. Per germline, CDR1 SGHVS and CDR2 FNYEAQ. The CDR3 contains 16 residues. Trimming removed 0 bases from V and 0 bases from J; junction bases left unmatched: 2. In DNA, the CDR3 is TGTGCCAGCAGCTTAGCACAGGGGGCGATGAACACTGAAGCTTTCTTT. Amino acid sequence: CASSLAQGAMNTEAFF.

This clonotype was seen more than once but under ten times. CDR3 DNA sequence: TGTGCCAGTAGTACCCCGACTAGCGGGGGGGACAATGAGCAGTTCTTC. Protein sequence: CASSTPTSGGDNEQFF. The chain couples TRBV19 to TRBJ2-1; TRBD2 agrees at 14 bases. The CDR3 is 16 residues long. With V trimmed by 4 bases and J by 5 bases, 4 bases remained unmatched. Germline V gene data show CDR1 as LNHDA and CDR2 as SQIVND (reference sequence).

This clonotype was picked up many times. V usage is TRBV7-9 and J usage is TRBJ1-6; the match to TRBD1 covers 8 bases. V lost 0 bases to trimming and J lost 9 bases; unmatched junction nucleotides: 7. CDR1 is SEHNR, CDR2 FQNEAQ, per germline (reference sequence). The CDR3 covers 16 residues. Written as DNA, the CDR3 is TGTGCCAGCAGCTTAGCGCTGGGGGACAGGAGTTCACCCCTCCACTTT. Translation: CASSLALGDRSSPLHF.

This chain connects TRBV12-3 or TRBV12-4 to TRBJ2-2; 8 bases line up with TRBD2. CDR3 length equals 14 residues. Trimming took 8 bases from V and 2 from J; bases not matched to a gene: 4. The CDR3 DNA reads TGTGCCAGCCGACTAGCGAAAAACACCGGGGAGCTGTTTTTT. Translating gives CASRLAKNTGELFF.